These T cell receptor beta chains were read from a single sample in a study of tumor and adjacent non-tumor tissue in lung cancer. MiXCR was run by TCRdb on the multiplex PCR reads, yielding one entry per CDR3 protein. The sample shows some 95,000 distinct CDR3 sequences, roughly 80% of them seen only once. Sequenced input: distant non-tumor lung tissue. The receptors stem from a man aged 55 to 69 with small cell lung cancer. Both conserved end residues are part of each CDR3. The D gene is left open where the match is weak. Clone sizes are given selectively: once, few, many, or a class where the clone is expanded.

CDR3 protein	CDR3 DNA	V gene	clone size	D gene	J gene
CASSSGTQFSNTDTQYF	TGTGCCAGCAGCTCCGGGACCCAATTTTCGAACACAGATACGCAGTATTTT	TRBV11-2	medium-sized	NA	TRBJ2-3
CAISSAGTGVYGYTF	TGTGCCATCAGTTCAGCCGGGACAGGTGTCTATGGCTACACCTTC	TRBV10-3	many	TRBD1	TRBJ1-2
CASSRGRASLEQFF	TGTGCCAGCAGTAGGGGGAGGGCCTCTTTAGAGCAGTTCTTC	TRBV6-5	many	NA	TRBJ2-1
CSVASGSWQPQHF	TGCAGCGTTGCCTCAGGGAGTTGGCAGCCCCAGCATTTT	TRBV29-1	NA	NA	TRBJ1-5
CASRRTGDQDPPLHF	TGTGCCAGTAGGCGGACAGGGGATCAGGATCCACCCCTCCACTTT	TRBV6-6	NA	TRBD1	TRBJ1-6
CTSSIRLVGYNEQFF	TGTACCAGCAGTATACGGCTAGTCGGGTACAATGAGCAGTTCTTC	TRBV12-3/TRBV12-4	NA	NA	TRBJ2-1
CASSILIQTLSTYTQYF	TGTGCCAGCAGTATTCTGATCCAAACTCTCAGCACATATACGCAGTATTTT	TRBV5-5	NA	NA	TRBJ2-3
CASTQDAGGHSGANILTF	TGTGCCAGCACCCAAGATGCGGGGGGACACTCTGGGGCCAACATCCTGACTTTC	TRBV4-2	NA	TRBD2	TRBJ2-6
CASTQVDSNVGELFF	TGCGCCAGCACCCAAGTCGACAGTAATGTCGGGGAGCTGTTTTTT	TRBV4-1	NA	NA	TRBJ2-2
CTSSPFVRTDTQYF	TGTACCAGCAGCCCTTTTGTCCGCACAGATACACAGTATTTT	TRBV11-2	NA	NA	TRBJ2-3
CASSQDWSSSTDTQYF	TGTGCCAGCAGCCAAGATTGGTCCTCTAGCACAGATACGCAGTATTTT	TRBV4-2	NA	NA	TRBJ2-3
CASSRWTGSSEANVPTF	TGTGCCAGCAGTCGATGGACAGGGAGTTCTGAGGCCAACGTTCCGACTTTC	TRBV11-2	NA	TRBD1	TRBJ2-6
CANSKYIRTEYRETQYF	TGTGCCAACAGCAAATATATACGGACTGAATATCGAGAGACCCAGTACTTC	TRBV21-1	NA	NA	TRBJ2-5
CASSWDTSHEQYF	TGTGCCAGCAGTTGGGACACTTCCCACGAGCAGTACTTC	TRBV6-2/TRBV6-3	NA	NA	TRBJ2-7
CASRYKRLKDDEQFF	TGTGCCAGCAGATACAAGAGGCTGAAGGACGATGAGCAGTTCTTC	TRBV6-5	NA	NA	TRBJ2-1
CASSPQVNYSYTF	TGTGCCAGCAGTCCGCAAGTCAACTATAGTTACACCTTC	TRBV12-3/TRBV12-4	NA	NA	TRBJ1-2
CACSLGVAGDYCYNEQFF	TGTGCCTGCAGCTTAGGAGTAGCGGGAGACTACTGCTACAATGAGCAGTTCTTC	TRBV11-2	NA	TRBD2	TRBJ2-1
CVSSLGQTAKYIQYF	TGTGTCAGCAGCTTAGGACAGACAGCCAAATACATTCAGTACTTC	TRBV11-1	once	NA	TRBJ2-4
CSVVLLAGGNNQQFF	TGCAGCGTCGTTTTACTAGCGGGAGGGAACAATCAGCAGTTCTTC	TRBV29-1	NA	TRBD2	TRBJ2-1
CASSVATGVAGGELFF	TGTGCCAGCAGTGTTGCGACAGGGGTAGCAGGCGGGGAGTTGTTTTTT	TRBV6-1	NA	TRBD1	TRBJ2-2
CAIRGVTDEQFF	TGTGCCATCAGAGGAGTAACAGATGAGCAGTTCTTC	TRBV10-3	NA	NA	TRBJ2-1
CASSYTPGGASRYNEKFF	TGTGCCAGCAGTTACACCCCGGGGGGGGCTAGCCGATACAATGAGAAGTTCTTC	TRBV6-2/TRBV6-3	NA	TRBD2	TRBJ2-1
CASTIGGFGYGYTF	TGTGCCAGCACCATTGGGGGATTTGGCTATGGCTACACCTTC	TRBV11-2	NA	NA	TRBJ1-2
CDSTTGQATYGYTF	TGTGATAGCACCACCGGACAGGCTACTTATGGCTACACCTTC	TRBV5-6	NA	TRBD1	TRBJ1-2
CSVRNWRQRVETQYF	TGCAGTGTTAGGAATTGGCGGCAGAGGGTGGAGACCCAGTACTTC	TRBV20-1	NA	NA	TRBJ2-5
CASSLTAQETQYF	TGTGCCAGCAGCTTGACGGCACAAGAAACCCAGTACTTC	TRBV11-1	once	NA	TRBJ2-5
CANSYTGEVGNEQFF	TGTGCCAACAGTTACACTGGGGAAGTGGGTAATGAGCAGTTCTTC	TRBV6-5	NA	NA	TRBJ2-1
CASSEIDRVGEKLIF	TGTGCCAGCAGTGAAATAGACAGGGTAGGAGAAAAACTGATTTTT	TRBV2	NA	TRBD1	TRBJ1-4
CASRNAALDEQYF	TGTGCCAGCAGGAACGCGGCTCTCGACGAGCAATACTTC	TRBV6-5	NA	NA	TRBJ2-7
CAGSLERMTYSEQFF	TGTGCCGGCAGCTTAGAGAGGATGACCTACAGTGAGCAGTTCTTC	TRBV11-1	NA	NA	TRBJ2-1
CASRLANDEQFF	TGTGCCAGCCGACTAGCGAACGATGAGCAGTTCTTC	TRBV6-1	NA	TRBD2	TRBJ2-1
CAWSVQTGFRYEKLFF	TGTGCCTGGAGTGTTCAGACAGGGTTCCGATATGAAAAACTGTTTTTT	TRBV30	NA	TRBD1	TRBJ1-4
CSAWDRVSYGQYF	TGCAGCGCGTGGGACAGGGTCTCTTACGGGCAGTACTTC	TRBV29-1	NA	TRBD1	TRBJ2-7
CASSARGRLDSYEKYF	TGTGCCAGCAGTGCCCGGGGGCGACTGGATTCCTACGAGAAGTACTTC	TRBV6-1	NA	NA	TRBJ2-7
CSGAYRQDSYTF	TGCAGCGGGGCGTACAGACAGGATAGCTACACCTTC	TRBV29-1	NA	NA	TRBJ1-2
CAISTAGGYYDEQFF	TGTGCCATCAGTACAGCAGGAGGGTATTACGATGAGCAGTTCTTC	TRBV10-3	once	NA	TRBJ2-1
CARGVPWDYGYTF	TGTGCCAGAGGGGTCCCCTGGGACTATGGCTACACCTTC	TRBV6-1	NA	NA	TRBJ1-2
CSVTPLRGYYNEQSF	TGCAGCGTAACCCCGTTGCGGGGGTATTACAATGAGCAGTCCTTC	TRBV29-1	NA	TRBD2	TRBJ2-1
CASSLLGATEAFF	TGTGCCAGTAGCTTGCTGGGGGCCACTGAAGCTTTCTTT	TRBV5-5	NA	NA	TRBJ1-1
CSVVISSVGNRQFF	TGCAGCGTTGTAATCAGCAGCGTTGGCAATAGGCAGTTCTTC	TRBV29-1	few	NA	TRBJ2-1
CSVRDRTRVDTQYF	TGCAGTGTTAGGGACCGGACGAGGGTAGATACGCAGTATTTT	TRBV20-1	NA	NA	TRBJ2-3
CVSNLAGAPTGELFF	TGTGTCAGCAATTTGGCGGGAGCGCCCACCGGGGAGCTGTTTTTT	TRBV12-3/TRBV12-4	NA	TRBD2	TRBJ2-2
CASTLDGRGPFF	TGTGCCAGCACCCTAGACGGGAGGGGACCGTTCTTC	TRBV7-9	few	TRBD2	TRBJ2-1
CASSLRGMNTEAVF	TGCGCCAGCAGCCTGCGGGGGATGAACACTGAAGCTGTCTTT	TRBV11-3	NA	NA	TRBJ1-1
CASILVGESTATQYF	TGCGCCAGCATCTTGGTTGGGGAGAGCACAGCTACGCAGTATTTT	TRBV5-1	NA	NA	TRBJ2-3
CASSRQTGELFF	TGTGCCAGCAGCCGACAGACTGGGGAGCTGTTTTTT	TRBV4-2	NA	NA	TRBJ2-2
CASSVTGTGFYEQYF	TGTGCCAGCAGCGTCACCGGGACGGGGTTTTACGAGCAGTACTTC	TRBV11-1	medium-sized	NA	TRBJ2-7
CASSPSKWGTQYF	TGTGCCAGTAGTCCTTCTAAATGGGGGACGCAGTATTTT	TRBV19	NA	NA	TRBJ2-3
CASSLGSAATCQQYF	TGTGCCAGCAGTTTAGGGTCAGCTGCTACCTGCCAGCAGTACTTC	TRBV28	NA	NA	TRBJ2-7
CASSLRSRGYNEQIF	TGTGCCAGCAGTTTACGGTCTAGAGGGTACAATGAGCAGATCTTC	TRBV12-3/TRBV12-4	NA	NA	TRBJ2-1